Sequencing of this T cell receptor (beta chain) was carried out in a study of Graves' ophthalmopathy and Graves' hyperthyroidism. PBMCs were density-gradient isolated from about 9.6 ml fresh blood. The authors amplified TCR beta CDR3 regions, and they did so from RNA transcripts for repertoire sequencing. HTBI primers were used in a first-round RT-PCR, which preceded a second-round multiplex PCR. Each CDR3 protein gets one entry after TCRdb re-called the multiplex PCR reads with MiXCR. The repertoire holds 660,000 or so distinct CDR3 sequences, with 35% to 50% as singletons. Overall study findings and caveats: The majority of expanded thyroid clonotypes above 0.001 frequency also occurred in blood.

CDR3 size: 15 residues. The germline gives CDR1 WSHSY, CDR2 SAAADI. The ends lost 7 bases at V and 5 bases at J; junction bases unmatched: 10. Comment on this clonotype: Its specificity is unknown.

This TCR was sampled from an adult man with Graves' ophthalmopathy. The specimen was peripheral blood. V is TRBV10-2 and J is TRBJ1-5; 8 nucleotides align to TRBD1. This chain's CDR3 is CASMIGQGFYQPQHF. The CDR3 bases are TGCGCCAGCATGATCGGACAGGGCTTCTATCAGCCCCAGCATTTT.